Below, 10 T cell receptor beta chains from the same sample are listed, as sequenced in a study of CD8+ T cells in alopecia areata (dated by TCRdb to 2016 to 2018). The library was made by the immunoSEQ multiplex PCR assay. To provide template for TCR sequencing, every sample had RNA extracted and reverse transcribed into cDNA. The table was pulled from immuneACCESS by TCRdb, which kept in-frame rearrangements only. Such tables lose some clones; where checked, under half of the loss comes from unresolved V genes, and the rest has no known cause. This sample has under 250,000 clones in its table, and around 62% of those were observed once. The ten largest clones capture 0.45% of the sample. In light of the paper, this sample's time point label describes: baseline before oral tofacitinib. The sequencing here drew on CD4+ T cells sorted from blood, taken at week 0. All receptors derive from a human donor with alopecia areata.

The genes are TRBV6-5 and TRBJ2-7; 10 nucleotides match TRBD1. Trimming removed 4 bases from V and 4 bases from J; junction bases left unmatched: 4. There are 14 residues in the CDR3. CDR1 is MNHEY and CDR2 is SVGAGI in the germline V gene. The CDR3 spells CASSSSGQGYEQYF. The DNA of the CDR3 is TGTGCCAGCAGTTCCTCGGGACAGGGGTACGAGCAGTACTTC.

CDR3 in DNA: TGTGCCAGCAGTGAAGGGTCTGGAATACCTTTGAACACCGGGGAGCTGTTTTTT. It translates to CASSEGSGIPLNTGELFF. The rearrangement joins TRBV2 to TRBJ2-2; the D is unclear. Germline V lookup: CDR1 SNHLY, CDR2 FYNNEI. The CDR3 length is 18 residues. Trimming removed 1 base from V and 1 base from J, with 16 bases in between.

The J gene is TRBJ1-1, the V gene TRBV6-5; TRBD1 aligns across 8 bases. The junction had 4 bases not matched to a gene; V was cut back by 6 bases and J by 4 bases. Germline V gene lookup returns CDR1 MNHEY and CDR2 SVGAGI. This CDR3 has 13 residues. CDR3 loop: CASSGTGGTEAFF. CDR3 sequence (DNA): TGTGCCAGCAGCGGAACAGGGGGCACTGAAGCTTTCTTT.

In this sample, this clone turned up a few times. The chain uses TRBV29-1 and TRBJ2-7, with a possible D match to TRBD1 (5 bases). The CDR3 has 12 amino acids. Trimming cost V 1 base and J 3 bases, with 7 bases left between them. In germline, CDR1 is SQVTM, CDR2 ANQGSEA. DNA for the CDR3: TGCAGCGTTGAAGGTGACAGCTACGAGCAGTACTTC. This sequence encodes CSVEGDSYEQYF.

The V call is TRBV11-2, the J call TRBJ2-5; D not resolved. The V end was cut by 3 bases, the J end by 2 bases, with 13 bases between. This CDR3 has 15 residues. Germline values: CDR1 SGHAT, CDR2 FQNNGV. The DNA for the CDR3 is TGTGCCAGCAGCTTTGGCCCGACAACTCAAGAGACCCAGTACTTC. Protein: CASSFGPTTQETQYF.

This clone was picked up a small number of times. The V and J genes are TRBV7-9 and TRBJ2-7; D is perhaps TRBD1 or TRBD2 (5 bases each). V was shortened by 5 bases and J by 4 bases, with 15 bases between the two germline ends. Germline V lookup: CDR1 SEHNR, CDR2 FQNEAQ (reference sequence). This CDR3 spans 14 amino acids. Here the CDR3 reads CASSRVRDGYEQYF. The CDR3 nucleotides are TGTGCCAGCAGCCGCGTCCGGGACGGATACGAGCAGTACTTC.

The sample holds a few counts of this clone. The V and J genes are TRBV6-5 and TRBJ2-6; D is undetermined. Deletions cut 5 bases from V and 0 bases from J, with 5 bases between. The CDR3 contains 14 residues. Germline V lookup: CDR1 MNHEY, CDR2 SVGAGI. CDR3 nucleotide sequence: TGTGCCAGCAGTGAATTCTCTGGGGCCAACGTCCTGACTTTC. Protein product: CASSEFSGANVLTF.

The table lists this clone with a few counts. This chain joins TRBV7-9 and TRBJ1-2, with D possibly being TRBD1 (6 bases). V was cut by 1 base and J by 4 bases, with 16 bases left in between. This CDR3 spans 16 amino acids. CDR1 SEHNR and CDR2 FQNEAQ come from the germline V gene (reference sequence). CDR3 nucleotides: TGTGCCAGCAGCTTAGATGGGACACTTGATTTCTATGGCTACACCTTC. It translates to CASSLDGTLDFYGYTF.

The DNA for the CDR3 is TGCGCCAGCAGCCGCGGGGACAGAATTACCAATGAGCAGTTCTTC. Translating it yields CASSRGDRITNEQFF. The rearrangement joins TRBV4-1 to TRBJ2-1, with D possibly TRBD1 on 7 matching bases. CDR3 length: 15 amino acids. Deletions cut 4 bases from V and 6 bases from J, with 16 bases between. The V gene's germline CDR1 is MGHRA and CDR2 YSYEKL.

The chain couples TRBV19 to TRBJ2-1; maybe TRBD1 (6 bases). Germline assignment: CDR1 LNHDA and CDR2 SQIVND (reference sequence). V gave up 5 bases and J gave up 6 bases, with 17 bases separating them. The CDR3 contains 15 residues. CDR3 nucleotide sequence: TGTGCCAGTAGTCTGGATTCTACAGGGTTCAATGAGCAGTTCTTC. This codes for CASSLDSTGFNEQFF.